This TCR beta chain emerged from a study of human T cells and chemical hapten exposure. In the study overall: In the sensitization step, 2% DPC was placed on 2 cm by 2 cm of upper inner arm skin.

The sample holds many counts of this clonotype. Each CDR3 protein is one row after TCRdb ran MiXCR on the RACE reads. The sample contains some 360,000 distinct CDR3 sequences, less than 6.5% of which appear only once. Time point of the sample: pre-sensitization, week 0. Treatment here: therapeutic diphenylcyclopropenone sensitization with weekly scalp DPC. Samples of blood were obtained prior to the application of each patch test. Sequencing was performed on whole blood, taken in connection with sensitization to the hapten diphenylcyclopropenone (DPC). This sequence was found in a woman aged 45-60 years with alopecia areata. Some clones in this sample may be carry-over from other donors' samples.

CDR3 protein: CASSQGWTFREQFF. The DNA for the CDR3 is TGTGCCAGCAGCCAAGGATGGACTTTTAGGGAGCAGTTCTTC. The J gene is TRBJ2-1, the V gene TRBV3-1, with D perhaps matching TRBD2 (5 bases). The CDR3 sequence is 14 residues long. Germline-derived CDR1 and CDR2 are LGHDT and YNNKEL (reference sequence). V lost 1 base, J lost 10 bases, and 14 bases lay in between.